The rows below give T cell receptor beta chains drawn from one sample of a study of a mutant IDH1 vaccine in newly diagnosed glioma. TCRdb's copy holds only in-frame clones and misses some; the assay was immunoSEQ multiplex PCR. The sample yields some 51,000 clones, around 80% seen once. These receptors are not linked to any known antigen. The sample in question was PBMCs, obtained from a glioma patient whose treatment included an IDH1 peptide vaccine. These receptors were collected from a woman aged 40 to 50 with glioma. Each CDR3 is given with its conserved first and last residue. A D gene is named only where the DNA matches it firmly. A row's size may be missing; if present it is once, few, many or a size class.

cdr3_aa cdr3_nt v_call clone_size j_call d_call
CASSGLGQRVGTEAFF TGTGCCAGCAGTGGCCTGGGACAGCGAGTGGGCACTGAAGCTTTCTTT TRBV6-1 NA TRBJ1-1 TRBD1
CSVGPRQGETQYF TGCAGCGTTGGTCCGCGGCAGGGAGAGACCCAGTACTTC TRBV29-1 NA TRBJ2-5 NA
CASGPSGTGANVLTF TGTGCCAGCGGGCCTAGCGGGACTGGGGCCAACGTCCTGACTTTC TRBV2 few TRBJ2-6 TRBD2
CASSLRHRGSQPQHF TGTGCCAGCAGCCTACGACACCGGGGCTCACAGCCCCAGCATTTT TRBV7-2 NA TRBJ1-5 NA
CATSRAPGEQYF TGTGCCACCAGCAGGGCCCCAGGGGAGCAGTACTTC TRBV15 once TRBJ2-7 NA
CASSGQRSLAFF TGTGCCAGCAGCGGCCAAAGATCCTTAGCTTTCTTT TRBV11-2 NA TRBJ1-1 NA
CASSLNLFGANEKLFF TGTGCCAGCAGCTTAAATCTCTTTGGCGCCAATGAAAAACTGTTTTTT TRBV11-2 once TRBJ1-4 NA
CASSPVETVNSPLHF TGTGCCAGCTCACCAGTAGAGACAGTTAATTCACCCCTCCACTTT TRBV18 once TRBJ1-6 NA
CASSEVLPGGNTDTQYF TGTGCCAGCAGTGAAGTGTTGCCAGGGGGCAACACAGATACGCAGTATTTT TRBV6-1 NA TRBJ2-3 TRBD1
CASSQDRHEQFF TGCGCCAGCAGTCAGGACAGGCATGAGCAGTTCTTC TRBV5-1 once TRBJ2-1 TRBD1
CASSFPGLAGHTGELFF TGTGCCAGCAGCTTCCCGGGACTAGCGGGCCACACCGGGGAGCTGTTTTTT TRBV2 NA TRBJ2-2 TRBD2
CASRSDGNTEAFF TGTGCCAGCAGATCGGACGGGAACACTGAAGCTTTCTTT TRBV7-9 NA TRBJ1-1 NA
CASSPWTANTEAFF TGTGCCAGCTCACCTTGGACAGCTAACACTGAAGCTTTCTTT TRBV18 once TRBJ1-1 NA
CASSWTSLGGRNTEAFF TGTGCCAGCAGCTGGACGTCTTTGGGAGGCCGAAACACTGAAGCTTTCTTT TRBV7-9 few TRBJ1-1 NA
CASSFLLTNTGELFF TGTGCCAGCAGTTTTCTACTGACGAACACCGGGGAGCTGTTTTTT TRBV27 NA TRBJ2-2 NA
CASSQVRERTQKRAEGYTF TGCGCCAGCAGCCAAGTCAGAGAACGGACGCAAAAGAGGGCCGAGGGCTACACCTTC TRBV4-1 NA TRBJ1-2 NA
CASSELTYEQYF TGTGCCAGCAGTGAATTGACCTACGAGCAGTACTTC TRBV6-1 few TRBJ2-7 NA
CASSHTPPAEAFF TGTGCCAGCAGTCATACACCTCCCGCTGAAGCTTTCTTT TRBV27 NA TRBJ1-1 NA
CASSQARMNTEAFF TGCGCCAGCAGCCAGGCCAGGATGAACACTGAAGCTTTCTTT TRBV5-1 NA TRBJ1-1 NA
CASSLAASGGAGTDTQYF TGCGCCAGCAGCTTGGCCGCTAGCGGGGGGGCAGGCACAGATACGCAGTATTTT TRBV5-1 NA TRBJ2-3 TRBD2